A selection of T cell receptor beta chains follows, all from one sample in a study of blood T cells in healthy people across ages. From the 5' RACE reads, TCRdb called clonotypes with MiXCR, one entry per CDR3 protein. The table shows 1,300,000 or so distinct CDR3 sequences, with roughly 60% occurring only once. Input material: blood. The source is a man aged 18 to 35 in good health. Each CDR3 is given with its conserved first and last residue. A D gene is named only where the DNA matches it firmly. Size is omitted from some rows. Given values are once, few, many or a class for expanded clones.

TRBV7-2	TRBD1	.	TRBJ2-7	CASSVPRQGAEQYF	TGTGCCAGCAGCGTACCACGACAGGGGGCCGAGCAGTACTTC
TRBV9	.	.	TRBJ2-3	CASSVPPQGRTDTQYF	TGTGCCAGCAGCGTACCCCCACAGGGAAGGACAGATACGCAGTATTTT
TRBV12-3/TRBV12-4	TRBD2	.	TRBJ2-1	CASSLGRTSWGNEQFF	TGTGCCAGCAGTCTAGGGAGGACTAGCTGGGGCAATGAGCAGTTCTTC
TRBV7-2	TRBD2	once	TRBJ2-3	CASSLGGGADRKQYF	TGTGCCAGCAGCTTAGGCGGGGGGGCTGATCGTAAGCAGTATTTT
TRBV24-1	TRBD1	.	TRBJ1-1	CATSDAGTGNTEAFF	TGTGCCACCAGTGACGCGGGGACAGGGAACACTGAAGCTTTCTTT
TRBV3-1	TRBD2	.	TRBJ2-3	CASSRGSGGRRTDTQYF	TGTGCCAGCAGCCGGGGGAGCGGGGGGCGCCGCACAGATACGCAGTATTTT
TRBV7-9	.	.	TRBJ1-2	CASFLGAGHSNYGYTF	TGTGCCAGCTTTTTGGGGGCAGGACATAGTAACTATGGCTACACCTTC
TRBV20-1	TRBD2	few	TRBJ2-6	CSARPGLVIAGANVLTF	TGCAGTGCGAGACCGGGACTAGTAATCGCTGGGGCCAACGTCCTGACTTTC
TRBV12-3/TRBV12-4	.	once	TRBJ1-3	CASSFLGPEVRKAGNTIYF	TGTGCCAGCAGTTTCCTCGGTCCCGAGGTCCGGAAGGCTGGAAACACCATATATTTT
TRBV12-3/TRBV12-4	.	.	TRBJ2-3	CASSIDTTSVNTQYF	TGTGCCAGCAGCATTGATACGACCTCGGTAAATACGCAGTATTTT
TRBV29-1	.	.	TRBJ1-1	CSVEDPKTNTEAFF	TGCAGCGTTGAAGATCCGAAAACGAACACTGAAGCTTTCTTT
TRBV5-5	.	.	TRBJ1-6	CASSLAGSWAPLHF	TGTGCCAGCAGCTTGGCAGGGTCTTGGGCACCCCTCCACTTT
TRBV7-2	.	.	TRBJ2-1	CASSLAGQGAFDEQFF	TGTGCCAGCAGCTTAGCCGGGCAGGGTGCCTTCGATGAGCAGTTCTTC
TRBV6-6	.	.	TRBJ2-1	CASSYWDVSYNEQFF	TGTGCCAGCAGTTATTGGGACGTATCCTACAATGAGCAGTTCTTC
TRBV20-1	.	.	TRBJ2-7	CSARPTHTYEQYF	TGCAGTGCTAGACCGACACATACCTACGAGCAGTACTTC
TRBV20-1	TRBD2	.	TRBJ2-3	CNARDWTSGTDTQYF	TGCAATGCTAGAGATTGGACTAGCGGCACAGATACGCAGTATTTT
TRBV3-1	.	.	TRBJ2-5	CASSQEVRQLQETQYF	TGTGCCAGCAGCCAAGAAGTTAGACAGCTCCAAGAGACCCAGTACTTC
TRBV20-1	.	.	TRBJ1-2	CSAGSGEGYTF	TGCAGTGCTGGCTCAGGGGAAGGCTACACCTTC
TRBV29-1	.	.	TRBJ2-5	CSVVSQETQYF	TGCAGCGTTGTTAGCCAAGAGACCCAGTACTTC
TRBV6-1	.	.	TRBJ2-1	CASRTSQNSLTNNEQFF	TGTGCCAGCAGAACCAGCCAAAACAGCCTAACCAACAATGAGCAGTTCTTC
TRBV4-1	.	.	TRBJ1-2	CASSQGLGRGTDYGYTF	TGCGCCAGCAGCCAAGGACTTGGGCGAGGTACGGACTATGGCTACACCTTC
TRBV12-3/TRBV12-4	.	.	TRBJ2-3	CASRSNSAGTDTQYF	TGTGCCAGCAGGTCCAACTCCGCAGGCACAGATACGCAGTATTTT
TRBV18	.	.	TRBJ2-7	CASSPTNREWGSYEQYF	TGTGCCAGCTCACCCACTAACAGGGAATGGGGTTCCTACGAGCAGTACTTC
TRBV7-2	TRBD2	.	TRBJ2-7	CASSLVRGGDYEQYF	TGTGCCAGCAGCTTAGTTCGCGGGGGAGACTACGAGCAGTACTTC
TRBV2	.	.	TRBJ2-3	CASRGLSEAGRDTQYF	TGTGCCAGCAGGGGTCTAAGCGAGGCAGGAAGAGATACGCAGTATTTT
TRBV2	.	many	TRBJ2-7	CASSGGEQYF	TGTGCCAGCAGTGGTGGAGAGCAGTACTTC
TRBV5-5	.	.	TRBJ1-4	CASSLWTAANEKLFF	TGTGCCAGCAGCTTATGGACAGCTGCTAATGAAAAACTGTTTTTT
TRBV20-1	.	.	TRBJ2-1	CSATPRLAYNEQFF	TGCAGTGCCACCCCCCGACTGGCCTACAATGAGCAGTTCTTC
TRBV7-9	TRBD2	many	TRBJ2-1	CASSSPGLVAYNEQFF	TGTGCCAGCAGCTCCCCGGGACTAGTCGCTTACAATGAGCAGTTCTTC
TRBV5-1	TRBD1	.	TRBJ2-7	CASSLAAGTGSDEQYF	TGCGCCAGCAGCTTGGCAGCCGGGACAGGGTCGGACGAGCAGTACTTC
TRBV6-2/TRBV6-3	TRBD2	.	TRBJ2-3	CASSYGLATDTQYF	TGTGCCAGCAGTTACGGACTAGCGACAGATACGCAGTATTTT